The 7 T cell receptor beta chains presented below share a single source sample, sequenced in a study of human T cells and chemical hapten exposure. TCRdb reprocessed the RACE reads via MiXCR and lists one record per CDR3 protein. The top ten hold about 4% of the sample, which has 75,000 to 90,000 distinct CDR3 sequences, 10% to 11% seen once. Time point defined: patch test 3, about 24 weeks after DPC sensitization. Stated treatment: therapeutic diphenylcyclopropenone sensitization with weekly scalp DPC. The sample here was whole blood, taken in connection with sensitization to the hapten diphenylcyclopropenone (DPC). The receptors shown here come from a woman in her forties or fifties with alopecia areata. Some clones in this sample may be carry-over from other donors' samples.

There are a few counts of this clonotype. The CDR3 here is CASSQDWAAGVFYEQYF. CDR3 in DNA: TGCGCCAGCAGCCAAGATTGGGCAGCGGGAGTATTCTACGAGCAGTACTTC. J is TRBJ2-7 and V is TRBV4-3; 8 bases are shared with TRBD2. Per the germline V gene, CDR1 is LGHNA and CDR2 is YSLEER. CDR3 length: 17 residues. V lost 0 bases to trimming and J lost 3 bases; unmatched junction nucleotides: 10.

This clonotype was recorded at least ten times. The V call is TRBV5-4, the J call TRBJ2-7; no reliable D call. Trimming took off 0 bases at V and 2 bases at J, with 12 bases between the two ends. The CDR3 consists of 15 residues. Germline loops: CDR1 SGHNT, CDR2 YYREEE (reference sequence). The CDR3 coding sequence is TGTGCCAGCAGCTTGGCCGGCGTCTTGACCTACGAGCAGTACTTC. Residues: CASSLAGVLTYEQYF.

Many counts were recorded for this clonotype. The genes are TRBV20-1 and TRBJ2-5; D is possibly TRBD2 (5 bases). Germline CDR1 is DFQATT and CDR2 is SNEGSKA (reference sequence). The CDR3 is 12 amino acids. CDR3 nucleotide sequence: TGCAGCGGGGAAGGTGGGCAAGAGACCCAGTACTTC. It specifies CSGEGGQETQYF.

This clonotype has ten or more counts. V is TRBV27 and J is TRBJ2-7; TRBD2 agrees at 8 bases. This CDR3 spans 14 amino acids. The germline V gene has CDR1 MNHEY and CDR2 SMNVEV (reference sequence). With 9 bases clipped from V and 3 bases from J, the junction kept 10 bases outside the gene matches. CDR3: CASEAGLALYEQYF. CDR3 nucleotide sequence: TGTGCCAGTGAAGCAGGACTAGCCCTCTACGAGCAGTACTTC.

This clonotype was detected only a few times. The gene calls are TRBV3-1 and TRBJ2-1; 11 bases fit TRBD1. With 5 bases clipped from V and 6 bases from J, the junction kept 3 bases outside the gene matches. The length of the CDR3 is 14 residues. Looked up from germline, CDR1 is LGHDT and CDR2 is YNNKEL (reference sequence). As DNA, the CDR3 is TGTGCCAGCAGCGTTGGGACAGGGGGCAATGAGCAGTTCTTC. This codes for CASSVGTGGNEQFF.

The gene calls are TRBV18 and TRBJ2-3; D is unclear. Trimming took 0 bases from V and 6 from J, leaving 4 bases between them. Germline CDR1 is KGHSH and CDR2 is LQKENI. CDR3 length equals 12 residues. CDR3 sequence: CASSPPVDTQYF. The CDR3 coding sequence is TGTGCCAGCTCACCACCGGTGGATACGCAGTATTTT.

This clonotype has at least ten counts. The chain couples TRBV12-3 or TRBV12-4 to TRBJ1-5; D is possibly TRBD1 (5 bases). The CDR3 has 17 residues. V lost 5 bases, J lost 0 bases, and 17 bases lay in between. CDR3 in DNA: TGTGCCAGCAGTAGCCCTGGACAAGAGAATAGCAATCAGCCCCAGCATTTT. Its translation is CASSSPGQENSNQPQHF.